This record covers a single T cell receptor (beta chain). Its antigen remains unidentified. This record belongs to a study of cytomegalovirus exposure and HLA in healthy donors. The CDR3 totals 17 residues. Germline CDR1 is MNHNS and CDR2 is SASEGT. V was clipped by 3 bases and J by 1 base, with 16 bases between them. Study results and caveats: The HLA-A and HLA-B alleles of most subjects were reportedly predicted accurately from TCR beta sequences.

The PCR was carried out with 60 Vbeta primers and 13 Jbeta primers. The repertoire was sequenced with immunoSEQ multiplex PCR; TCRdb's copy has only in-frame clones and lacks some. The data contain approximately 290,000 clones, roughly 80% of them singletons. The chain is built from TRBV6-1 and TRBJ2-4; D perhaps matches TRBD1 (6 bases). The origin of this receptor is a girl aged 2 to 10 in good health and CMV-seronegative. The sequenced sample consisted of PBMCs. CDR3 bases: TGTGCCAGCAGTGAGATGAAGGGGGTCGGGGCCAAAAACATTCAGTACTTC. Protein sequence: CASSEMKGVGAKNIQYF.